The 14 T cell receptor beta chains below all came from one sample that was sequenced in a study of shared T cell receptors in the human thymus (dated by TCRdb to the early 2020s). Libraries were prepared through the immunoSEQ multiplex PCR assay. TCRdb's version of the immuneACCESS table is confined to in-frame rearrangements and falls short of the full clone set. An unresolved V gene accounts for under half of the shortfall where checked; the remainder is of unknown origin. For this sample the table gives some 700,000 clones, of which more than 75% were detected only once. Around 0.01% of the sample rests with the top ten. In addition, the sample was reused for a study of human thymus T cells.

The sample taken for sequencing was thymocytes. Source of these receptors: a boy in the first two years of life with a congenital heart defect. Donor details come from another sample of the same person, matched by shared clones.

This clone was observed a few times. V gene TRBV6-1 combines with J gene TRBJ2-5; 12 positions agree with TRBD2. With V trimmed by 3 bases and J by 5 bases, 10 bases remained unmatched. The CDR3 loop spans 17 amino acids. From germline, CDR1 is MNHNS and CDR2 SASEGT. The CDR3 sequence is CASSEGLAGGPGETQYF. CDR3 coding DNA: TGTGCCAGCAGTGAGGGGCTAGCGGGAGGGCCAGGGGAGACCCAGTACTTC.

This clone was observed a single time. The CDR3 nucleotides read TGTGCAAGTCGAGGGGAACAGGGTGCGGGCGGGAGAGGACCACATGAGCAGTTCTTC. This codes for CASRGEQGAGGRGPHEQFF. J is TRBJ2-1 and V is TRBV12-2; the table calls TRBD2, which could not be checked here. TRBV12-2 counts as a pseudogene. The CDR3 has 19 residues.

This clone has just one count. This chain uses TRBV4-2 with TRBJ2-1; 9 nucleotides match TRBD2. The V segment lost 0 bases and the J segment 3 bases; nucleotides outside the gene matches: 3. Germline loops: CDR1 LGHNA, CDR2 YNFKEQ. This CDR3 contains 16 residues. In nucleotides, the CDR3 is TGTGCCAGCAGCCAAGAGTCTAGCGGGGTCTACAATGAGCAGTTCTTC. Translation gives CASSQESSGVYNEQFF.

The rearrangement uses TRBV27 and TRBJ2-2; D gene unclear. Per germline, CDR1 MNHEY and CDR2 SMNVEV (reference sequence). This CDR3 has 15 amino acids. Trimming pared 6 bases from V and 8 bases from J, leaving 19 bases between. The CDR3 region is CASSPPPLLSGELFF. The DNA of the CDR3 is TGTGCCAGCAGCCCGCCCCCACTCCTTTCTGGGGAGCTGTTTTTT.

This clone was seen a few times. The rearrangement joins TRBV6-5 to TRBJ2-3; tentative D call: TRBD2 (5 bases). The CDR3 covers 11 residues. Germline CDR1 MNHEY, CDR2 SVGAGI. Trimming removed 6 bases from V and 14 bases from J, with 15 bases in between. The CDR3 sequence is CASSPTRVRYF. In DNA, the CDR3 is TGTGCCAGCAGCCCTACGCGGGTTCGGTATTTT.

The genes are TRBV6-5 and TRBJ1-1; TRBD1 might be the D (6 bases). Trimming removed 5 bases at V and 5 bases at J, with 12 bases between. The germline gives CDR1 MNHEY, CDR2 SVGAGI. CDR3 length: 13 residues. Here the CDR3 DNA reads TGTGCCAGCAGTAGGGGGGGAGGAACTGAAGCTTTCTTT. Its translation: CASSRGGGTEAFF.

The chain combines TRBV27 with TRBJ2-1; TRBD2 might be the D (6 bases). Germline V gene data show CDR1 as MNHEY and CDR2 as SMNVEV (reference sequence). Trimming removed 6 bases at V and 14 bases at J, with 17 bases between. CDR3 size: 12 residues. CDR3 bases: TGTGCCAGCAGGTCCCTTGGGGGGTGGAAGTTCTTC. Amino acid sequence: CASRSLGGWKFF.

The CDR3 here is CAWSVRASGETGANVLTF. CDR3 nucleotides: TGTGCCTGGAGTGTACGGGCTAGCGGGGAGACTGGGGCCAACGTCCTGACTTTC. The chain uses TRBV30 and TRBJ2-6; 9 nucleotides match TRBD2. The CDR3 totals 18 residues. V gave up 0 bases and J gave up 2 bases; unmatched junction bases: 8. The V gene's germline CDR1 is GTSNPN and CDR2 SVGIG (reference sequence).

In this sample, this clone turned up a few times. The J gene is TRBJ1-1, the V gene TRBV10-2; no clear D. Germline V gene lookup returns CDR1 WSHSY and CDR2 SAAADI. The CDR3 is 14 residues long. The ends were cut back, 0 bases at V and 1 base at J, with 6 bases in the middle. Here the CDR3 DNA reads TGCGCCAGCAGTGAGTCGCGGGAGAACACTGAAGCTTTCTTT. Encoded protein: CASSESRENTEAFF.

The V gene is TRBV28, the J gene TRBJ1-2; unclear D gene. Germline-derived CDR1 and CDR2 are MDHEN and SYDVKM. The CDR3 is 13 residues long. V lost 3 bases and J 4 bases, leaving 9 bases between the germline ends. The CDR3 loop is CASSLGGRYGYTF. In DNA form, the CDR3 reads TGTGCCAGCAGTTTGGGAGGGCGCTATGGCTACACCTTC.

The chain has TRBV6-1 and TRBJ2-1; 9 nucleotides match TRBD1. Germline lookup yields CDR1 MNHNS and CDR2 SASEGT. The V and J ends lost 4 bases and 1 base, in that order; junction bases with no gene match: 5. This CDR3 has 16 amino acids. CDR3 in DNA: TGTGCCAGCAGTGCATACAGGGGGCTGTCCTACAATGAGCAGTTCTTC. Translation: CASSAYRGLSYNEQFF.

The J gene is TRBJ2-7, the V gene TRBV7-9, with TRBD1 matching 7 bases. The CDR3 has 17 residues. The J segment lost 1 base and the V segment lost 5 bases, leaving 14 bases of the junction unmatched. Germline lookup yields CDR1 SEHNR and CDR2 FQNEAQ (reference sequence). The CDR3 loop reads CASSTGRARQGSYEQYF. DNA for the CDR3: TGTGCCAGCAGCACCGGAAGAGCCAGACAGGGTTCCTACGAGCAGTACTTC.

The genes are TRBV5-1 and TRBJ2-7; TRBD1 agrees at 7 bases. Germline V gene lookup returns CDR1 SGHRS and CDR2 YFSETQ. V was clipped by 4 bases and J by 13 bases; unmatched bases: 11. The CDR3 loop spans 12 amino acids. CDR3 in DNA: TGCGCCAGCAGCCCCCAGGGGGAGAGGGGATACTTC. Translated, it gives CASSPQGERGYF.

The gene calls are TRBV7-3 and TRBJ2-3; D might be TRBD2 (5 bases). The ends were cut back, 5 bases at V and 5 bases at J, with 17 bases in the middle. This CDR3 has 15 residues. Germline V gene data show CDR1 as SGHTA and CDR2 as FQGTGA. The CDR3 DNA follows: TGTGCCAGCAGCCTGGGCCCGGGATTGGAAGATACGCAGTATTTT. Its translation is CASSLGPGLEDTQYF.